This passage covers 22 T cell receptor beta chains from one sample sequenced in a study of cytomegalovirus exposure and HLA in healthy donors. The PCR used 60 Vbeta and 13 Jbeta primers. Only in-frame clones appear in the TCRdb table, and some are missing; sequencing was by immunoSEQ multiplex PCR. The data show about 200,000 clones, approximately 80% seen once. The sequenced material came from PBMCs. The source is a man aged 40-55 years in good health and CMV-seronegative.

V is TRBV5-4 and J is TRBJ2-5; 14 bases align to TRBD2. Matching the DNA end better, TRBJ2-7 makes the J call doubtful. Germline assignment: CDR1 SGHNT and CDR2 YYREEE (reference sequence). The CDR3 is 15 amino acids. CDR3 nucleotide sequence: TGTGCCAGCAGCACGGGACTAGCGGGAGTGCGCGAGCAGTACTTC. It is translated as CASSTGLAGVREQYF.

This clone turned up a few times. The V gene is TRBV6-1, the J gene TRBJ1-2; a weak D match, TRBD1 (6 bases). V lost 2 bases and J lost 4, with 14 bases in between. The CDR3 totals 15 residues. CDR1 and CDR2 from the germline V gene are MNHNS and SASEGT. The CDR3 spells CASSEMDRLLYGYTF. CDR3 bases: TGTGCCAGCAGTGAAATGGACAGACTTCTCTATGGCTACACCTTC.

The chain combines TRBV30 with TRBJ2-7, with 8 nucleotides matching TRBD2. This CDR3 contains 14 residues. CDR1 and CDR2 from the germline V gene are GTSNPN and SVGIG (reference sequence). Losses at the gene ends were 6 bases for V and 7 bases for J; bases not matched to a gene: 14. DNA of the CDR3: TGTGCCTGTACAACAGGAGCGGGAGTGCAGGAGCAGTACTTC. This encodes CACTTGAGVQEQYF.

This clone has only a few counts. The CDR3 region is CASGRTGEKLFF. The CDR3 DNA reads as TGTGCCAGCGGACGTACGGGGGAAAAACTGTTTTTT. The chain joins TRBV9 to TRBJ1-4; D gene ambiguous. The CDR3 is 12 amino acids. Germline V gives CDR1 SGDLS, CDR2 YYNGEE. V lost 7 bases and J 8 bases, leaving 12 bases between the germline ends.

This sequence joins TRBV7-9 and TRBJ1-1; a possible D gene is TRBD1 (5 bases). The CDR3 runs to 15 residues. Trimming left V 1 base short and J 1 base short, with 10 bases between. Germline-derived CDR1 and CDR2 are SEHNR and FQNEAQ (reference sequence). The CDR3 sequence: CASSLGGQGNTEAFF. CDR3 bases: TGTGCCAGCAGCTTAGGGGGCCAGGGGAACACTGAAGCTTTCTTT.

This sequence joins TRBV5-4 and TRBJ2-2; 12 bases align to TRBD1. The CDR3 totals 17 residues. In germline, CDR1 is SGHNT, CDR2 YYREEE (reference sequence). V lost 4 bases, J lost 1 base, and 5 bases stayed unmatched. The CDR3 DNA reads as TGTGCCAGCAGCCTGGGACAGGGGGCGCGGAACACCGGGGAGCTGTTTTTT. Amino acids: CASSLGQGARNTGELFF.

This clone was detected only once. The rearrangement uses TRBV27 and TRBJ2-7; D might be TRBD1 (6 bases). This CDR3 region has 15 residues. CDR1 MNHEY and CDR2 SMNVEV come from the germline V gene (reference sequence). Trimming shortened V by 5 bases and J by 3 bases, and 17 bases separated the two germline ends. CDR3 residues: CASSLSGTRGYEQYF. In nucleotides, the CDR3 is TGTGCCAGCAGTCTCTCCGGGACCAGGGGCTACGAGCAGTACTTC.

This clone has just a few counts. CDR3 sequence reads: CASSLPSNMNTEAFF. CDR3 nucleotide sequence: TGTGCCAGCAGCTTACCCTCCAACATGAACACTGAAGCTTTCTTT. The chain is built from TRBV7-9 and TRBJ1-1; D call uncertain. The CDR3 totals 15 residues. Germline V gene sequence: CDR1 SEHNR, CDR2 FQNEAQ (reference sequence). Between the trimmed V and J ends, which lost 2 bases and 0 bases, there was a span of 10 bases. Combining the CDR3 with reference TRBV7-9 and TRBJ1-1 gives the whole variable domain DTGVSQNPRHKITKRGQNVTFRCDPISEHNRLYWYRQTLGQGPEFLTYFQNEAQLEKSRLLSDRFSAERPKGSFSTLEIQRTEQGDSAMYLCASSLPSNMNTEAFFGQGTRLTVV.

This clone was counted only a few times. This chain uses TRBV30 with TRBJ1-1; tentative D call: TRBD1 (5 bases). Germline V gene data show CDR1 as GTSNPN and CDR2 as SVGIG (reference sequence). This CDR3 is built from 14 residues. The V gene lost 1 base and the J gene lost 5 bases, with 14 bases spanning the gap. CDR3 protein: CAWSALAGRTEAFF. DNA for the CDR3: TGTGCCTGGAGTGCCCTGGCAGGGAGGACTGAAGCTTTCTTT.

The rearrangement links TRBV6-5 to TRBJ1-1, with D tentatively TRBD1 (5 bases). The V end lost 8 bases, the J end lost 5 bases, and 9 bases lay between the germline ends. The CDR3 covers 11 residues. The germline gives CDR1 MNHEY, CDR2 SVGAGI. Written as DNA, the CDR3 is TGTGCCAGCGGCCAGGGTACTGAAGCTTTCTTT. The encoded protein is CASGQGTEAFF.

This clone came up once. V gene TRBV11-2 combines with J gene TRBJ1-1; D might be TRBD1 (5 bases). The CDR3 totals 13 residues. Germline CDR1 and CDR2: SGHAT and FQNNGV. V lost 4 bases, J lost 5 bases, and 11 bases lay in between. The CDR3 DNA follows: TGTGCCAGCAGCTCTCAGGAGGGGACTGAAGCTTTCTTT. Amino acid sequence: CASSSQEGTEAFF.

This chain uses TRBV5-6 with TRBJ1-2, with 10 bases fitting TRBD1. The J segment lost 8 bases and the V segment lost 4 bases, leaving 5 bases of the junction unmatched. Per germline, CDR1 SGHDT and CDR2 YYEEEE. The CDR3 length is 13 residues. CDR3 sequence: CASSPGQGDGYTF. DNA for the CDR3: TGTGCCAGCAGCCCAGGACAGGGGGACGGCTACACCTTC.

This rearrangement joins TRBV5-1 to TRBJ2-1; TRBD2 agrees at 12 bases. V gave up 4 bases and J gave up 8 bases; unmatched junction bases: 7. This CDR3 is built from 15 residues. Germline V gives CDR1 SGHRS, CDR2 YFSETQ. CDR3 in DNA: TGCGCCAGCAGCGTTACTAGCGGGAGGAACGATGAGCAGTTCTTC. It specifies CASSVTSGRNDEQFF.

This clone was counted between two and nine times. V and J are TRBV19 and TRBJ1-3; no firm D call. CDR3 size: 14 residues. With 9 bases removed from V and 0 bases from J, the gap between germline ends came to 12 bases. Germline values: CDR1 LNHDA, CDR2 SQIVND (reference sequence). CDR3 coding DNA: TGTGCCAGCGCAGTTTATACCTCTGGAAACACCATATATTTT. It yields the protein CASAVYTSGNTIYF. Full variable domain (outside the CDR3, taken from reference TRBV19 and TRBJ1-3): DGGITQSPKYLFRKEGQNVTLSCEQNLNHDAMYWYRQDPGQGLRLIYYSQIVNDFQKGDIAEGYSVSREKKESFPLTVTSAQKNPTAFYLCASAVYTSGNTIYFGEGSWLTVV.

The chain recombines TRBV27 with TRBJ2-3, with 7 nucleotides matching TRBD2. The germline V gene has CDR1 MNHEY and CDR2 SMNVEV (reference sequence). The ends lost 4 bases at V and 9 bases at J; junction bases unmatched: 7. The CDR3 covers 13 residues. CDR3 region: CASSYGGGWTQYF. Written as DNA, the CDR3 is TGTGCCAGCAGTTACGGGGGAGGGTGGACGCAGTATTTT.

The genes are TRBV18 and TRBJ1-5; D possibly corresponds to TRBD1 (5 bases). CDR1 is KGHSH and CDR2 is LQKENI in the germline V gene. The CDR3 totals 15 residues. V was shortened by 3 bases and J by 0 bases, with 9 bases between the two germline ends. In nucleotides, the CDR3 is TGTGCCAGCTCACCTACAGGATTTAGCAATCAGCCCCAGCATTTT. It codes for CASSPTGFSNQPQHF.

V gene TRBV15 combines with J gene TRBJ2-3, with TRBD2 identical over 7 bases. This CDR3 spans 16 amino acids. After removal of 7 bases from V and 2 bases from J, the junction contained 12 bases not matched to a gene. Looked up from germline, CDR1 is LNHNV and CDR2 is YYDKDF (reference sequence). The CDR3 region has the DNA TGTGCCACCACCCCCTACGCTAGCGGACCCACAGATACGCAGTATTTT. Translation gives CATTPYASGPTDTQYF.

The rearrangement joins TRBV29-1 to TRBJ1-1; possible D gene TRBD1, 5 bases. With 8 bases removed from V and 6 bases from J, the gap between germline ends came to 13 bases. Germline V lookup: CDR1 SQVTM, CDR2 ANQGSEA. CDR3 length equals 11 residues. CDR3 coding DNA: TGCAGCTTCGAGACAGTTCCTGAAGCTTTCTTT. Its translation: CSFETVPEAFF.

This chain links TRBV14 with TRBJ1-2; D may be TRBD1 (5 bases). The germline V and J ends were trimmed by 5 bases and 0 bases, with 10 bases remaining between them. The V gene's germline CDR1 is SGHDN and CDR2 FVKESK. The CDR3 consists of 14 residues. The CDR3 DNA is TGTGCCAGCAGCGCAGGGTTGCCTAACTATGGCTACACCTTC. It codes for CASSAGLPNYGYTF.

The chain joins TRBV7-2 to TRBJ2-1; D perhaps matches TRBD2 (6 bases). Per the germline V gene, CDR1 is SGHTA and CDR2 is FQGNSA. The CDR3 is 17 residues long. V was cut by 4 bases and J by 0 bases, with 16 bases left in between. The CDR3 bases are TGTGCCAGCAGCTGGGAACTAGCACTCAGCTCCTACAATGAGCAGTTCTTC. Amino acids: CASSWELALSSYNEQFF.

The chain is built from TRBV13 and TRBJ1-3; D possibly corresponds to TRBD1 (6 bases). Germline V gene lookup returns CDR1 PRHDT and CDR2 FYEKMQ (reference sequence). Trimming pared 5 bases from V and 4 bases from J, leaving 21 bases between. This CDR3 has 17 amino acids. The CDR3 loop reads CASSPLGGELSGNTIYF. In nucleotides, the CDR3 is TGTGCCAGCAGCCCTCTAGGGGGGGAACTAAGCGGAAACACCATATATTTT.

The sample holds one count of this clone. J is TRBJ1-4 and V is TRBV6-6; D gene uncertain. CDR3 length: 13 amino acids. The germline CDR1 and CDR2 sequences are MNHNY and SVGAGI (reference sequence). The V end was cut by 0 bases, the J end by 7 bases, with 6 bases between. CDR3 nucleotides: TGTGCCAGCAGTTACTCTGGGCTTGAAAAACTGTTTTTT. Translation: CASSYSGLEKLFF.